The entry below gives a single T cell receptor (beta chain) sequence along with its context. This entry is derived from a study of blood T cell repertoires in COVID-19. Across the whole study: Nucleic acid was either cDNA or gDNA, and it came from T cells, B-cell-depleted T cells, or PBMCs.

With 2 bases clipped from V and 6 bases from J, the junction kept 11 bases outside the gene matches. Germline assignment: CDR1 LGHDT and CDR2 YNNKEL (reference sequence). CDR3 size: 16 residues. Sequenced by immunoSEQ multiplex PCR; TCRdb stores in-frame clones only, minus some. Of approximately 120,000 clones in the sample, approximately 85% were seen once. Sequences were obtained from peripheral blood. This TCR derives from a woman of 80 years or more with COVID-19, enrolled during active disease. The V gene is TRBV3-1 (or the pseudogene TRBV3-2), the J gene TRBJ1-1; 8 bases map to TRBD1. CDR3: CASSQWGKDRAPEAFF. CDR3 nucleotides: TGTGCCAGCAGCCAATGGGGAAAGGACAGGGCCCCTGAAGCTTTCTTT.